The 9 T cell receptor beta chains presented below share a single source sample, sequenced in a study of immune heterogeneity within non-small cell lung tumors. Bulk tumor genomic DNA, approximately 570 ng per sample, was the template. Surgeons took several biopsies per primary tumor, spaced far apart, during surgery. Newly diagnosed with untreated non-small cell lung cancer, the patients underwent curative surgery. Multiplex PCR (32 V and 13 J primers) was used to amplify the TCR beta CDR3. TCRdb redid the calling of the multiplex PCR reads with MiXCR, one entry per CDR3 protein. The sample lists fewer than 12,000 distinct CDR3 sequences, 25% to 30% occurring once. Sequencing input: lung tumor tissue. The receptors here all came from a woman in her sixties or seventies with non-small cell lung cancer.

The chain uses TRBV28 and TRBJ1-2; TRBD1 aligns across 7 bases. V shed 5 bases, J shed 6 bases, and the junction held 9 bases outside the gene matches. This CDR3 region has 14 residues. Germline-derived CDR1 and CDR2 are MDHEN and SYDVKM. The CDR3 is CASSLGTVTDGYTF. The CDR3 DNA reads TGTGCCAGCAGTCTCGGGACAGTGACCGATGGCTACACCTTC.

V is TRBV20-1 and J is TRBJ2-3; 8 bases are shared with TRBD2. The V gene end was trimmed by 1 base and the J gene end by 4 bases; junction bases not matched to a gene: 7. Germline V gives CDR1 DFQATT, CDR2 SNEGSKA (reference sequence). The CDR3 loop spans 15 amino acids. The CDR3 DNA reads as TGCAGTGCTAGAGCACGGGAGGGGTCGCCAGATACGCAGTATTTT. Its protein is CSARAREGSPDTQYF.

For this clonotype: Just one base apart from a much larger clone, this may be a read error. The chain carries TRBV10-2 and TRBJ2-1; TRBD1 matches at 10 bases. This CDR3 is built from 16 residues. V lost 6 bases to trimming and J lost 4 bases; unmatched junction nucleotides: 9. CDR1 is WSHSY and CDR2 is SAAADI in the germline V gene. The CDR3 sequence: CASSVPGQGLYNEQFF. The DNA for the CDR3 is TGCGCCAGCAGCGTCCCGGGACAGGGGCTGTACAATGAGCAGTTCTTC.

This clonotype is medium-sized (0.01 to 0.1%) within its sample. The J gene is TRBJ1-6, the V gene TRBV12-3 or TRBV12-4, with D tentatively TRBD1 (6 bases). The CDR3 is made up of 15 amino acids. V lost 3 bases, J lost 8 bases, and 14 bases lay in between. The CDR3 DNA is TGTGCCAGCAGTTTCGCCAGGGGAGTTTATTCACCCCTCCACTTT. Protein product: CASSFARGVYSPLHF.

As to this clonotype: A clone one base away is much larger, so this may be a read error. This CDR3 fails to terminate in the conserved phenylalanine or tryptophan, so it likely reflects a read error. J is TRBJ1-1 and V is TRBV9, with D uncertain. Germline CDR1 reads SGDLS; CDR2 reads YYNGEE. CDR3 length: 15 residues. With 1 base removed from V and 1 base from J, the gap between germline ends came to 11 bases. The CDR3 sequence: CASSVLIPGNTEAFS. The CDR3 nucleotides read TGTGCCAGCAGCGTATTAATCCCAGGGAACACTGAAGCTTTCTCT.

This clonotype is classed as large. The chain links TRBV29-1 to TRBJ2-1; 7 bases align to TRBD2. The CDR3 totals 12 residues. Germline-derived CDR1 and CDR2 are SQVTM and ANQGSEA. J gave up 6 bases and V 7 bases, and 6 bases lay outside the gene matches. CDR3 loop: CSARPGGNEQFF. For the CDR3, the DNA is TGCAGCGCCCGCCCGGGGGGCAATGAGCAGTTCTTC.

The rearrangement uses TRBV10-1 and TRBJ2-3; a weak D match, TRBD2 (7 bases). The germline CDR1 and CDR2 sequences are WNHNN and SYGVQD (reference sequence). V lost 8 bases and J 2 bases, leaving 8 bases between the germline ends. This CDR3 comprises 12 residues. CDR3 protein: CASRGATDTQYF. In DNA form, the CDR3 reads TGCGCCAGCCGGGGGGCCACAGATACGCAGTATTTT.

This clonotype is classed as medium-sized. The chain is built from TRBV28 and TRBJ2-7; 9 bases are a match to TRBD2. The CDR3 totals 19 residues. V lost 2 bases to trimming and J lost 0 bases; unmatched junction nucleotides: 14. Germline CDR1 and CDR2: MDHEN and SYDVKM. CDR3 sequence reads: CASSLLSLLAGPSSYEQYF. As DNA, the CDR3 is TGTGCCAGCAGTTTACTTTCTTTACTAGCGGGTCCCAGCTCCTACGAGCAGTACTTC.

This clonotype has a single count. The CDR3 DNA reads as TGTGCCAGCAGTCACAGGGGTGCGTCTGGAAACACCATATATTTT. The encoded protein is CASSHRGASGNTIYF. The gene calls are TRBV3-1 and TRBJ1-3, with 7 positions matching TRBD1. With V trimmed by 6 bases and J by 1 base, 6 bases remained unmatched. The CDR3 length is 15 residues. Germline-derived CDR1 and CDR2 are LGHDT and YNNKEL (reference sequence).